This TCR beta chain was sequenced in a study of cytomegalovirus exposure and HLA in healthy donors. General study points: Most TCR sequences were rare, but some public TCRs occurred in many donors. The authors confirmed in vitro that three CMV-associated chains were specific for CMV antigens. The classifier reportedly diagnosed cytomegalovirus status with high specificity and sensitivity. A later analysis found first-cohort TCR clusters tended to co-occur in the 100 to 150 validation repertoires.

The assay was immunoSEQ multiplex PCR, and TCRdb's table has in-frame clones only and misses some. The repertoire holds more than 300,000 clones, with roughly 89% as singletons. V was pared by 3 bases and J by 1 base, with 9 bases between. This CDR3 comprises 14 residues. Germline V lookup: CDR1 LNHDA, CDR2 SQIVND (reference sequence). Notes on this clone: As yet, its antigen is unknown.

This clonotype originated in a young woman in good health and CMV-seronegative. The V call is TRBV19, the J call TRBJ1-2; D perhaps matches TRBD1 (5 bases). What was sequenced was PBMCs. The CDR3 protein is CASSISDSNYGYTF. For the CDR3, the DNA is TGTGCCAGTAGTATCTCCGACAGTAACTATGGCTACACCTTC.